This T cell receptor (beta chain) was observed in a study of blood T cell repertoires in COVID-19 (TCRdb year 2020). Regarding the study in general: Samples covering the acute and convalescent phases of COVID-19 were provided by collaborators in the United States, Italy and Spain. The repertoires were released in a freely available public database meant as a resource for research on the immune response to SARS-CoV-2. The prospective study material was composed of cDNA or gDNA derived from T cells, B-cell-depleted T cells, or PBMCs. HLA class I and class II types, where available, came from metadata supplied by the sample provider rather than from assay-based typing. Samples were obtained from the ongoing ImmuneRACE study (first 160 participants) and from 1,254 subjects provided by 6 global collaborators. A de-identified subject ID, COVID-19 status, age in years and sex were almost always included in the sample metadata. Deeply sampled blood TCRbeta repertoires from subjects exposed to, actively infected with, or recovered from COVID-19 were included in the dataset. Points the paper makes about the study in general: The amount of clinical and demographic metadata varied by source and participant and was provided uncurated.

The immunoSEQ Assay, a bias-controlled multiplex PCR, was used to amplify TCRbeta CDR3 regions from genomic DNA. The paper's data handling went like this. Within the assay, amplification of reference gene primers was used to estimate how many nucleated cells each sample contained. To quantify the absolute abundance of each unique TCRbeta CDR3 rearrangement, sequence reads were collapsed and filtered. For each sample, productive Simpson clonality was calculated as the square root of Simpson's diversity index over productive rearrangements. TCRdb retrieved this table from immuneACCESS and kept in-frame rearrangements only. Not all clones are present; in checked studies, unresolved V genes account for under half, and no reason is known for the remainder. Clone size and the V and J calls come from that table; the DNA yielded D and trimming. The sample table holds fewer than 250,000 clones, of which 65% to 90% were seen once. Around 4.7% of the sample comes from the top ten.

V sheds 4 bases and J sheds 4 bases, leaving 17 bases between their ends. Counted from cysteine to phenylalanine, this CDR3 has 15 amino acids. The DNA shown is the 45-base CDR3, in frame from base 1. Sequences SGHRS (CDR1) and YFSETQ (CDR2) are obtained from the germline V gene. Whole blood was collected in K2EDTA tubes by collaborating institutions according to the institutions' own protocols. For TCRbeta analysis, collaborator samples were shipped as frozen whole blood, as isolated PBMCs, or as DNA extracted from either sample type. Comment on this clone: Its recognized antigen is unknown. Base-call qualities are not available, and no considerably larger clone is one nucleotide away.

The sequence was collected from an older woman with acute or convalescent COVID-19. The chain employs TRBV5-1 and TRBJ1-2; the D gene is possibly TRBD1, with 6 bases matching. The sequenced sample was peripheral blood. Here the CDR3 is given as CASSLNNRETYGYTF. The DNA sequence follows: TGCGCCAGCAGCCTTAACAACAGGGAGACCTATGGCTACACCTTC. When the CDR3 is completed using the reference TRBV5-1 and TRBJ1-2 genes on either side, the full variable domain is KAGVTQTPRYLIKTRGQQVTLSCSPISGHRSVSWYQQTPGQGLQFLFEYFSETQRNKGNFPGRFSGRQFSNSRSEMNVSTLELGDSALYLCASSLNNRETYGYTFGSGTRLTVV.